A selection of T cell receptor beta chains follows, all from one sample in a study of beta chain features in type 1 diabetes. The data were produced by immunoSEQ multiplex PCR, yet TCRdb's version contains in-frame clones alone and is incomplete. The profile covers some 410,000 clones, with more than 11% appearing a single time and about 0.04% taken by the ten largest. Sequencing was carried out using naive CD4+ T cells from blood. Source of these receptors: a man aged 25 to 40 in good health. Each CDR3 is given with its conserved first and last residue. The D gene is left open where the match is weak. Some rows mark clone size as missing; the rest say once, few, many or name a class of expanded clone.

abundance: few
d_gene: TRBD2
j_gene: TRBJ2-5
v_gene: TRBV6-1
CDR3nt: TGTGCCAGCAGTGAACGGAGGGCCGGACTAGCGGGGATTGAGACCCAGTACTTC
CDR3aa: CASSERRAGLAGIETQYF

abundance: NA
d_gene: TRBD1
j_gene: TRBJ2-3
v_gene: TRBV19
CDR3nt: TGTGCGACCTTCGACAGGGGTGGAACGACAGATACGCAGTATTTT
CDR3aa: CATFDRGGTTDTQYF

abundance: few
d_gene: TRBD1
j_gene: TRBJ2-2
v_gene: TRBV30
CDR3nt: TGTGCCTGGAGGGACAGGGGGCAATTGAACACCGGGGAGCTGTTTTTT
CDR3aa: CAWRDRGQLNTGELFF

abundance: NA
d_gene: NA
j_gene: TRBJ2-2
v_gene: TRBV9
CDR3nt: TGTGCCAGCAGCGTTAGACGGTCTGGCAGCACCGGGGAGCTGTTTTTT
CDR3aa: CASSVRRSGSTGELFF

abundance: NA
d_gene: TRBD1
j_gene: TRBJ2-2
v_gene: TRBV5-6
CDR3nt: TGTGCCAGCAGCTCCACAGGGGTCGGGCTGTTTTTT
CDR3aa: CASSSTGVGLFF

abundance: few
d_gene: TRBD1
j_gene: TRBJ1-2
v_gene: TRBV7-9
CDR3nt: TGTGCCAGCAGCTCAAGACAGGGCTACTATGGCTACACCTTC
CDR3aa: CASSSRQGYYGYTF

abundance: few
d_gene: NA
j_gene: TRBJ2-5
v_gene: TRBV10-3
CDR3nt: TGTGCCACCTTAGGGGAGACCCAGTACTTC
CDR3aa: CATLGETQYF

abundance: few
d_gene: NA
j_gene: TRBJ2-3
v_gene: TRBV14
CDR3nt: TGTGCCAGCAGCTCTAGCACAGATACGCAGTATTTT
CDR3aa: CASSSSTDTQYF

abundance: NA
d_gene: TRBD2
j_gene: TRBJ2-1
v_gene: TRBV4-3
CDR3nt: TGCGCCAGCAGCCAGACGAGCGGGAGGGGGGGCGAGCAGTTCTTC
CDR3aa: CASSQTSGRGGEQFF

abundance: few
d_gene: NA
j_gene: TRBJ2-3
v_gene: TRBV7-2
CDR3nt: TGTGCCAGCAGCTTAAGGGGCTTAGGACAACTCATAGATACGCAGTATTTT
CDR3aa: CASSLRGLGQLIDTQYF

abundance: NA
d_gene: NA
j_gene: TRBJ2-2
v_gene: TRBV29-1
CDR3nt: TGCAGCCATACAGGGCTCCTCAACACCGGGGAGCTGTTTTTT
CDR3aa: CSHTGLLNTGELFF

abundance: NA
d_gene: TRBD1
j_gene: TRBJ1-6
v_gene: TRBV5-1
CDR3nt: TGCGCCAGCAGCTTTGACAGGGGGAATTCACCCCTCCACTTT
CDR3aa: CASSFDRGNSPLHF

abundance: NA
d_gene: NA
j_gene: TRBJ2-7
v_gene: TRBV29-1
CDR3nt: TGCAGCGTTTCTGTTCCAACGGGCGGCTACGAGCAGTACTTC
CDR3aa: CSVSVPTGGYEQYF

abundance: NA
d_gene: NA
j_gene: TRBJ2-2
v_gene: TRBV7-9
CDR3nt: TGTGCCAGCAGCTTAGGTGAAGCCAACACCGGGGAGCTGTTTTTT
CDR3aa: CASSLGEANTGELFF

abundance: NA
d_gene: NA
j_gene: TRBJ1-4
v_gene: TRBV29-1
CDR3nt: TGCAGCGTTGGTGGGAGGGCTAATGAAAAACTGTTTTTT
CDR3aa: CSVGGRANEKLFF

abundance: NA
d_gene: NA
j_gene: TRBJ2-1
v_gene: TRBV20-1
CDR3nt: TGCAGTGCTGGCTACAATGAGCAGTTCTTC
CDR3aa: CSAGYNEQFF

abundance: NA
d_gene: NA
j_gene: TRBJ2-1
v_gene: TRBV7-2
CDR3nt: TGTGCCAGCAGCTTACGGTTGGGCCCAGGCAATGAGCAGTTCTTC
CDR3aa: CASSLRLGPGNEQFF

abundance: few
d_gene: TRBD2
j_gene: TRBJ2-5
v_gene: TRBV5-4
CDR3nt: TGTGCCAGCACACTAGCGGGGCCGTACCAAGAGACCCAGTACTTC
CDR3aa: CASTLAGPYQETQYF

abundance: few
d_gene: NA
j_gene: TRBJ2-3
v_gene: TRBV6-1
CDR3nt: TGTGCCAGCAGCACCTTGTCGGGGCAGGGAGATACGCAGTATTTT
CDR3aa: CASSTLSGQGDTQYF

abundance: NA
d_gene: TRBD1
j_gene: TRBJ1-5
v_gene: TRBV25-1
CDR3nt: TGTGCCAGCAGTGAGACAGGGGTAGGGCAGCCCCAGCATTTT
CDR3aa: CASSETGVGQPQHF